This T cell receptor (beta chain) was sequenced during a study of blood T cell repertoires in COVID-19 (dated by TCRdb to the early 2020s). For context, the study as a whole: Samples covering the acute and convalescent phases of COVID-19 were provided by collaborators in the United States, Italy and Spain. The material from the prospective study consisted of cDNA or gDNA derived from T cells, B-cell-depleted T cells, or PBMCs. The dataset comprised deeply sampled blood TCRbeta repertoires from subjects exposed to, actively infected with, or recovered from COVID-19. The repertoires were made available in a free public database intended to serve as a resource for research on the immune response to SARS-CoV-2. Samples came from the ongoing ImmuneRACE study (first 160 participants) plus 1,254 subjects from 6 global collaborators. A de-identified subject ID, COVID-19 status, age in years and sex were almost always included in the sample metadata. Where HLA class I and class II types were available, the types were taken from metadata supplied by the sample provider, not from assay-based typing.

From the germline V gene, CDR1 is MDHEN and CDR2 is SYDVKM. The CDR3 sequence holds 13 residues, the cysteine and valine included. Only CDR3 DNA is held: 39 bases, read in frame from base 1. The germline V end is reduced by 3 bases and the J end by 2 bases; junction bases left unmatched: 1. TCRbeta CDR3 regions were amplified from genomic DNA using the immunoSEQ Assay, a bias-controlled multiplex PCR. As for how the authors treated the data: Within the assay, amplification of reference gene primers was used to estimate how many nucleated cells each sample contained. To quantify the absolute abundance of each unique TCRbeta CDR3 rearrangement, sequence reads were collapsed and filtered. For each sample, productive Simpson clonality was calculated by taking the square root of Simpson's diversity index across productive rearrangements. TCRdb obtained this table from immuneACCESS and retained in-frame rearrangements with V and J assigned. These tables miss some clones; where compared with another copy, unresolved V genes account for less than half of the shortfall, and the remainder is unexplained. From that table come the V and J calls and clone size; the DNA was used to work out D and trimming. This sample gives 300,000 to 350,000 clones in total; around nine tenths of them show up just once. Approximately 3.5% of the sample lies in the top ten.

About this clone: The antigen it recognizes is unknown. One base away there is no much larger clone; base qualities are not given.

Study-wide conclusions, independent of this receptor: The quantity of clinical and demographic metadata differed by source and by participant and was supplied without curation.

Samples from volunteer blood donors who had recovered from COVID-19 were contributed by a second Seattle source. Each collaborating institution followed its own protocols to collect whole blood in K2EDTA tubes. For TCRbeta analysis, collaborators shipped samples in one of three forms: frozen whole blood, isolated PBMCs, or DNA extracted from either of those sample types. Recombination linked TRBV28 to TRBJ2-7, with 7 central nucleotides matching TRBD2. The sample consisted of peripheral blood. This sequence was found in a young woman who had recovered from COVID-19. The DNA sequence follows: TGTGCCAGCAGTTTGCGGGGGACCTACGAGCAGTACGTC. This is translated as CASSLRGTYEQYV.